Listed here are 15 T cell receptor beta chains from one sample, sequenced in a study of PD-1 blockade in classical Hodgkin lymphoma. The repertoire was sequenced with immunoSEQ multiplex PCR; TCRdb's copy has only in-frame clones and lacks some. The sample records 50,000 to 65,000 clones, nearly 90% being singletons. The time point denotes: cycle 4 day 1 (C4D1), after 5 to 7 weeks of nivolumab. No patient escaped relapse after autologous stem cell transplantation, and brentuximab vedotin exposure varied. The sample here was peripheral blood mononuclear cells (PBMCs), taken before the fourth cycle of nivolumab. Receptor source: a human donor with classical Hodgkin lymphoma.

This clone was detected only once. The DNA for the CDR3 is TGCGCCAGCAGCCCGTACGACGGAGAGGTGATGACTGAAGCTTTCTTT. Translation gives CASSPYDGEVMTEAFF. The chain has TRBV5-1 and TRBJ1-1; D gene uncertain. V lost 4 bases to trimming and J lost 5 bases, with 21 bases between them. This CDR3 region has 16 residues. The germline CDR1 and CDR2 sequences are SGHRS and YFSETQ.

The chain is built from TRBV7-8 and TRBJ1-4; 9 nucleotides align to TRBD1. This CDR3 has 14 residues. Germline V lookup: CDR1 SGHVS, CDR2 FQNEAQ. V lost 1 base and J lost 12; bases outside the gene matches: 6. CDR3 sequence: CASSLVGQGMELFF. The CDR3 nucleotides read TGTGCCAGCAGCTTAGTGGGACAGGGTATGGAACTGTTTTTT.

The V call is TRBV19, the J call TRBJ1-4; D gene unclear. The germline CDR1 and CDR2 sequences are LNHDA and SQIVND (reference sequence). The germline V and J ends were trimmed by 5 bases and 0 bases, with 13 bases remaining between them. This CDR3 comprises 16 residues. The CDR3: CASSPNDDATNEKLFF. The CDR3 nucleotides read TGTGCCAGTAGTCCGAACGACGACGCAACTAATGAAAAACTGTTTTTT.

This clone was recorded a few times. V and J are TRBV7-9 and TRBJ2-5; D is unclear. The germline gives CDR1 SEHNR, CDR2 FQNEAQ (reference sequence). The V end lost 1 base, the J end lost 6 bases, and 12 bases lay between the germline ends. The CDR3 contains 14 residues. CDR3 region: CASSLEAGAKTQYF. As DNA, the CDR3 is TGTGCCAGCAGCTTAGAAGCAGGCGCGAAGACCCAGTACTTC.

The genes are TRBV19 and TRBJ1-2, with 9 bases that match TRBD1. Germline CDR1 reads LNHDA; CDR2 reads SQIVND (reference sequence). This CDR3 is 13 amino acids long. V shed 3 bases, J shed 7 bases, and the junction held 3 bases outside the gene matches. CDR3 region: CASSIGDRAGYTF. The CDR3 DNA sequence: TGTGCCAGTAGTATCGGGGACAGGGCTGGCTACACCTTC. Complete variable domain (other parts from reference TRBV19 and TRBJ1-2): DGGITQSPKYLFRKEGQNVTLSCEQNLNHDAMYWYRQDPGQGLRLIYYSQIVNDFQKGDIAEGYSVSREKKESFPLTVTSAQKNPTAFYLCASSIGDRAGYTFGSGTRLTVV.

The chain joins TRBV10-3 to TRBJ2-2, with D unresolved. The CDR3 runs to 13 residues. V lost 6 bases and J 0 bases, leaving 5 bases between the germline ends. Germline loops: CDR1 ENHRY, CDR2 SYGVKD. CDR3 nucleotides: TGTGCCATCAGAACCCCGAACACCGGGGAGCTGTTTTTT. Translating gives CAIRTPNTGELFF.

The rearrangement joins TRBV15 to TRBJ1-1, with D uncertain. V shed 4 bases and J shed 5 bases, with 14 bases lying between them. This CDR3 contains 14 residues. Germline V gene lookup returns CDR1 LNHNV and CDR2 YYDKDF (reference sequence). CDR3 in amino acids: CATSMRVLGTEAFF. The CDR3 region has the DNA TGTGCCACCAGCATGAGGGTCTTGGGGACTGAAGCTTTCTTT.

The CDR3 sequence: CASSLAQGGGYTF. The DNA of the CDR3 is TGCGCCAGCAGCTTGGCCCAGGGAGGTGGCTACACCTTC. This chain links TRBV5-1 with TRBJ1-2; TRBD1 is a possible D gene (5 bases). The CDR3 extends over 13 amino acids. Germline CDR1 SGHRS, CDR2 YFSETQ. Trimming cost V 0 bases and J 7 bases, with 10 bases left between them.

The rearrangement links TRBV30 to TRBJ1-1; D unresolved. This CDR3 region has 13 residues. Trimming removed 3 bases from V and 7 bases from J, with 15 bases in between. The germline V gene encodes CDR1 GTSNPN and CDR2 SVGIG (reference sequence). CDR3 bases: TGTGCCTGGAGCCCCCGGGTGCTGGTTGAAGCTTTCTTT. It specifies CAWSPRVLVEAFF.

The chain's CDR3 is CASLTSDRANYGYTF. As DNA, the CDR3 is TGTGCCAGCCTAACTTCGGACAGAGCTAACTATGGCTACACCTTC. V and J are TRBV6-6 and TRBJ1-2; D may be TRBD1 (6 bases). Germline V gene lookup returns CDR1 MNHNY and CDR2 SVGAGI (reference sequence). The V and J ends lost 8 bases and 0 bases respectively, with 16 bases between them. The CDR3 spans 15 residues.

The CDR3 sequence: CASSLGVGSNQPQHF. DNA of the CDR3: TGCGCCAGCAGCTTGGGAGTTGGGAGCAATCAGCCCCAGCATTTT. The chain combines TRBV5-1 with TRBJ1-5; no clear D gene. The germline gives CDR1 SGHRS, CDR2 YFSETQ. Trimming stripped 0 bases from V and 1 base from J, with 8 bases between. The CDR3 covers 15 residues.

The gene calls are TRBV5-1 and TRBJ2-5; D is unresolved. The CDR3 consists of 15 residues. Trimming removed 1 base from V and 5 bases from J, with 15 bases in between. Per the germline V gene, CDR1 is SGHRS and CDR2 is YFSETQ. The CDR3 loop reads CASSLFGAIQETQYF. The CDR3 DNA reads TGCGCCAGCAGCTTGTTTGGAGCGATCCAGGAGACCCAGTACTTC.

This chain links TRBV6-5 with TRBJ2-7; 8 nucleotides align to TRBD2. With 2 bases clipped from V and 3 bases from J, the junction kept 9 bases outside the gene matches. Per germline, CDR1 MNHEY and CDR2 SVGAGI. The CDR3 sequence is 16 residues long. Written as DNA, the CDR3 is TGTGCCAGCAGTTACGTCTCCGGGGGGGCCCTCTACGAGCAGTACTTC. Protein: CASSYVSGGALYEQYF.

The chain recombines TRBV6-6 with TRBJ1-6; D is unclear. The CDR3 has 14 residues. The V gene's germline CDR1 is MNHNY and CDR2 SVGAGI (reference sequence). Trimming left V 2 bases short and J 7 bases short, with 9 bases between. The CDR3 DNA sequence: TGTGCCAGCAGTTACGGGCCGGCCAATTCACCCCTCCACTTT. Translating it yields CASSYGPANSPLHF.

In nucleotides, the CDR3 is TGTGCCAGCAGCACGGACAGGGGCACAGCCGAGCAGTACTTC. Translating gives CASSTDRGTAEQYF. V and J are TRBV5-4 and TRBJ2-7; 9 nucleotides match TRBD1. J gave up 6 bases and V 4 bases, and 8 bases lay outside the gene matches. The CDR3 contains 14 residues. CDR1 and CDR2 from the germline V gene are SGHNT and YYREEE (reference sequence).